This entry lists 23 T cell receptor beta chains sequenced from one sample in a study of CD8+CD57+ T cells in acquired aplastic anemia. CDR3 and TCR beta VDJ profiling relied on a genomic DNA template. TCRdb independently ran MiXCR on the reads; one entry per CDR3 protein. Of some 170,000 distinct CDR3 sequences listed, 40% to 55% are singletons. Sequencing was done on patients that had shown CD8+CD57+ cell expansion by flow cytometry. The sample comprised sorted CD4+, CD8+, or CD8+CD57+ T cells (not recorded which) from PBMCs. Receptors were obtained from a human donor with aplastic anemia.

This chain links TRBV3-1 with TRBJ1-3; D gene ambiguous. The germline V gene encodes CDR1 LGHDT and CDR2 YNNKEL (reference sequence). The CDR3 sequence is 15 residues long. Deletions cut 1 base from V and 2 bases from J, with 9 bases between. The CDR3 sequence is CASSQALGTGNTIYF. In DNA, the CDR3 is TGTGCCAGCAGCCAAGCCTTGGGAACTGGAAACACCATATATTTT.

This clonotype showed up many times. V is TRBV7-8 and J is TRBJ1-5; D remains unclear. CDR3 length: 17 amino acids. The germline V gene encodes CDR1 SGHVS and CDR2 FQNEAQ. V lost 4 bases and J lost 0, with 16 bases in between. The CDR3 protein is CASSSRVLKNSNQPQHF. Written as DNA, the CDR3 is TGTGCCAGCAGCTCGAGGGTTCTGAAAAATAGCAATCAGCCCCAGCATTTT.

This clonotype has a count of ten or more. The chain uses TRBV6-5 and TRBJ1-4, with D maybe TRBD1 (5 bases). Germline lookup yields CDR1 MNHEY and CDR2 SVGAGI. V was trimmed by 2 bases and J by 6 bases, leaving 10 bases between them. CDR3 length: 14 amino acids. CDR3 protein: CASSYKAGHEKLFF. CDR3 sequence (DNA): TGTGCCAGCAGTTACAAGGCAGGGCATGAAAAACTGTTTTTT.

This chain connects TRBV7-8 to TRBJ1-6, with TRBD1 identical over 11 bases. Losses at the gene ends were 5 bases for V and 8 bases for J; bases not matched to a gene: 5. Germline lookup yields CDR1 SGHVS and CDR2 FQNEAQ. This CDR3 spans 15 amino acids. CDR3 sequence (DNA): TGTGCCAGCAGCATCCCGGACAGGGGGCATTCACCCCTCCACTTT. Its translation is CASSIPDRGHSPLHF.

Worth noting for this clonotype: With a much larger clone just one base away, this may be a read error. CDR3 sequence: CAGSGSRGTQETQYF. The DNA of the CDR3 is TGTGCCGGCAGTGGATCCAGGGGAACTCAAGAGACCCAGTACTTC. The chain combines TRBV6-1 with TRBJ2-5, with D perhaps matching TRBD1 (6 bases). The CDR3 is made up of 15 amino acids. Germline-derived CDR1 and CDR2 are MNHNS and SASEGT.

The gene calls are TRBV2 and TRBJ2-5; 8 bases align to TRBD1. The germline CDR1 and CDR2 sequences are SNHLY and FYNNEI. With V trimmed by 6 bases and J by 5 bases, 11 bases remained unmatched. This CDR3 has 15 amino acids. The CDR3 nucleotides read TGTGCCAGCAGCCCTTTGACAGGGGCGATGGAGACCCAGTACTTC. It translates to CASSPLTGAMETQYF.

The CDR3 spells CAISGGTSGAYNEQFF. DNA of the CDR3: TGTGCCATCAGTGGCGGGACTAGCGGGGCCTACAATGAGCAGTTCTTC. The chain employs TRBV10-3 and TRBJ2-1; 13 bases match TRBD2. J gave up 2 bases and V 4 bases, and 2 bases lay outside the gene matches. This CDR3 is 16 amino acids long. Germline CDR1 and CDR2: ENHRY and SYGVKD.

V gene TRBV20-1 combines with J gene TRBJ2-7; D not resolved. Trimming shortened V by 4 bases and J by 3 bases, and 16 bases separated the two germline ends. Germline V gene data show CDR1 as DFQATT and CDR2 as SNEGSKA (reference sequence). The CDR3 covers 14 residues. The CDR3 spells CSAKVSRANYEQYF. The CDR3 nucleotides are TGCAGTGCTAAGGTATCAAGGGCGAACTACGAGCAGTACTTC.

This clonotype was seen at least ten times. V and J are TRBV7-8 and TRBJ1-5, with D possibly being TRBD1 (5 bases). Germline CDR1 reads SGHVS; CDR2 reads FQNEAQ. The CDR3 runs to 17 residues. Trimming took 4 bases from V and 0 from J, leaving 16 bases between them. This CDR3 is CASSYRSADSSNQPQHF. CDR3 in DNA: TGTGCCAGCAGCTATCGGAGTGCTGACAGTAGCAATCAGCCCCAGCATTTT.

In its sample, this clonotype was seen many times. The V call is TRBV4-1, the J call TRBJ2-7; 7 bases map to TRBD2. Germline values: CDR1 MGHRA, CDR2 YSYEKL. CDR3 length: 18 residues. V lost 1 base and J lost 2; bases outside the gene matches: 14. The CDR3 region has the DNA TGCGCCAGCAGCCAAGCCCCCGCCCGGAGACTAGCTACCTACGAGCAGTACTTC. Its protein is CASSQAPARRLATYEQYF.

The chain joins TRBV29-1 to TRBJ2-1; 9 bases are shared with TRBD1. Trimming removed 3 bases from V and 2 bases from J; junction bases left unmatched: 2. Germline values: CDR1 SQVTM, CDR2 ANQGSEA. This CDR3 comprises 14 residues. CDR3 in DNA: TGCAGCGTTGAGGGACAGGGCGCCTACAATGAGCAGTTCTTC. It is translated as CSVEGQGAYNEQFF.

This clonotype was counted at least ten times. The chain has TRBV20-1 and TRBJ1-2; 8 nucleotides agree with TRBD1. CDR3 length equals 15 residues. Trimming took 0 bases from V and 8 from J; bases not matched to a gene: 11. Germline CDR1 reads DFQATT; CDR2 reads SNEGSKA (reference sequence). CDR3 residues: CSARDYTGGSGGYTF. CDR3 bases: TGCAGTGCTAGAGATTATACAGGGGGTTCGGGGGGCTACACCTTC.

This clonotype has ten or more counts. This chain joins TRBV6-1 and TRBJ1-5; TRBD1 aligns across 12 bases. Unmatched junction bases numbered 4, after V lost 5 bases and J lost 2 bases. This CDR3 comprises 16 residues. CDR1 is MNHNS and CDR2 is SASEGT in the germline V gene. This CDR3 is CASSQGTGGRNQPQHF. The CDR3 DNA reads as TGTGCCAGCAGTCAAGGGACAGGGGGCCGCAATCAGCCCCAGCATTTT.

This rearrangement joins TRBV15 to TRBJ2-3, with a weak D call TRBD2 (6 bases). Germline V CDR1 and CDR2: LNHNV, YYDKDF (reference sequence). The CDR3 runs 16 residues. The V end lost 5 bases, the J end lost 0 bases, and 15 bases lay between the germline ends. The CDR3 nucleotides read TGTGCCACCAGCCGTGGAGGGGCCGATAGCACAGATACGCAGTATTTT. This encodes CATSRGGADSTDTQYF.

This clonotype occurred a few times. This chain uses TRBV7-2 with TRBJ2-7, with D possibly called TRBD1 or TRBD2 (6 bases each). The CDR3 spans 13 residues. Germline CDR1 is SGHTA and CDR2 is FQGNSA. Trimming cost V 1 base and J 6 bases, with 10 bases left between them. CDR3 DNA sequence: TGTGCCAGCAGCTTAGTAGGAGGGGGCGAGCAGTACTTC. It is translated as CASSLVGGGEQYF. The full variable domain, completed using reference TRBV7-2 and TRBJ2-7, is GAGVSQSPSNKVTEKGKDVELRCDPISGHTALYWYRQSLGQGLEFLIYFQGNSAPDKSGLPSDRFSAERTGGSVSTLTIQRTQQEDSAVYLCASSLVGGGEQYFGPGTRLTVT.

This clonotype was counted only a few times. V usage is TRBV6-1 and J usage is TRBJ2-1, with D perhaps matching TRBD1 (5 bases). CDR1 MNHNS and CDR2 SASEGT come from the germline V gene. With 8 bases removed from V and 9 bases from J, the gap between germline ends came to 11 bases. This CDR3 contains 11 residues. The CDR3 DNA is TGTGCCAGCGGGCAGGGTTTTGAGCAGTTCTTC. Its translation is CASGQGFEQFF.

Concerning this clonotype itself: This could be a read error, since a much larger clone is one nucleotide away. The V and J genes are TRBV11-2 and TRBJ2-1, with no clear D. The germline V and J ends were trimmed by 3 bases and 3 bases, with 12 bases remaining between them. The germline V gene encodes CDR1 SGHAT and CDR2 FQNNGV. CDR3 size: 15 residues. This CDR3 reads CASSLKGKIYNEQFF. CDR3 DNA sequence: TGTGCCAGCAGCTTGAAAGGGAAAATCTACAATGAGCAGTTCTTC.

Turning to this clonotype: This is likely a read error, given that the CDR3 carries no conserved phenylalanine or tryptophan at its end. The V call is TRBV24-1, the J call TRBJ2-3, with D maybe TRBD2 (6 bases). With 3 bases removed from V and 0 bases from J, the gap between germline ends came to 12 bases. Germline V lookup: CDR1 KGHDR, CDR2 SFDVKD. This CDR3 contains 16 residues. CDR3 DNA sequence: TGTGCCACCAGTGATGGGACTGGCTCTAGCACAGATACGCAGTATCTT. Its translation is CATSDGTGSSTDTQYL.

The chain is built from TRBV10-3 and TRBJ2-5; D is uncertain. In germline, CDR1 is ENHRY, CDR2 SYGVKD. The CDR3 spans 11 residues. V gave up 10 bases and J gave up 5 bases, with 11 bases separating them. The CDR3 DNA reads as TGTGCCAGTAGGGTTTGGGAGACCCAGTACTTC. Translating gives CASRVWETQYF.

This clonotype has only a few counts. A much larger clone is a single base away; this may be a read error. The J gene is TRBJ1-6, the V gene TRBV5-5, with a weak D call TRBD1 (6 bases). The CDR3 is 15 amino acids. The V gene's germline CDR1 is SGHKS and CDR2 YYEKEE (reference sequence). CDR3 region: CASSLAQGLNSPLRF. In nucleotides, the CDR3 is TGTGCCAGCAGCTTGGCCCAGGGGCTGAATTCACCCCTCCGCTTT. The whole variable domain, filled in from reference TRBV5-5 and TRBJ1-6, reads DAGVTQSPTHLIKTRGQQVTLRCSPISGHKSVSWYQQVLGQGPQFIFQYYEKEERGRGNFPDRFSARQFPNYSSELNVNALLLGDSALYLCASSLAQGLNSPLRFGNGTRLTVT.

This clonotype has ten or more counts. The CDR3 loop is CASSLDGGGMSNEKLFF. CDR3 nucleotides: TGTGCCAGCAGCTTGGATGGGGGGGGAATGAGTAATGAAAAACTGTTTTTT. V gene TRBV5-4 combines with J gene TRBJ1-4, with a possible D match to TRBD1 (5 bases). Germline V gives CDR1 SGHNT, CDR2 YYREEE (reference sequence). This CDR3 contains 17 residues. Trimming took off 0 bases at V and 4 bases at J, with 16 bases between the two ends.

The chain links TRBV12-3 or TRBV12-4 to TRBJ2-7, with 11 bases fitting TRBD2. The V segment lost 7 bases and the J segment 3 bases; nucleotides outside the gene matches: 8. This CDR3 is built from 15 residues. CDR3: CASIIAGGGHYEQYF. The CDR3 DNA reads TGTGCCAGCATTATAGCGGGGGGGGGACACTACGAGCAGTACTTC.

This clonotype occurred a few times. This rearrangement joins TRBV4-1 to TRBJ1-4; the D gene is possibly TRBD1 (5 bases). The CDR3 totals 20 residues. CDR1 and CDR2 from the germline V gene are MGHRA and YSYEKL. V was clipped by 0 bases and J by 8 bases, with 28 bases between them. The DNA of the CDR3 is TGCGCCAGCAGCCAAGATAGTGTTGAAGGACACCGGGTACGTACGGAAAAACTGTTTTTT. It translates to CASSQDSVEGHRVRTEKLFF.